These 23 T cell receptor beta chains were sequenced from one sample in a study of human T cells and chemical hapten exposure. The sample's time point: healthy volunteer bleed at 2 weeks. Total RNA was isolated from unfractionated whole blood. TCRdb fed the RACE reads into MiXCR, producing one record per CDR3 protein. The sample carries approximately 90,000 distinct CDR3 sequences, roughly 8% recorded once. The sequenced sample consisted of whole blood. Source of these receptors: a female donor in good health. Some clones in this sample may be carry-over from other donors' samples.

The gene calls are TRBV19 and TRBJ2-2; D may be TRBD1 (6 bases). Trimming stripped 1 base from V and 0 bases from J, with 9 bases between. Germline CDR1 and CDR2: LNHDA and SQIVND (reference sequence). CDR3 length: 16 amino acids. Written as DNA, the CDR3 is TGTGCCAGTAGTATAGGCAGGGGCGCGAACACCGGGGAGCTGTTTTTT. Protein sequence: CASSIGRGANTGELFF.

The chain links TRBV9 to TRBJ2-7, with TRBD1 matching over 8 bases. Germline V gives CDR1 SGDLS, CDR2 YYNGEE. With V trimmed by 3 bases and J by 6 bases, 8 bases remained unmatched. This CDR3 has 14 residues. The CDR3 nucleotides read TGTGCCAGCAGCGCCCAGGACAGGGAACGCGAGCAGTACTTC. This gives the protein CASSAQDREREQYF.

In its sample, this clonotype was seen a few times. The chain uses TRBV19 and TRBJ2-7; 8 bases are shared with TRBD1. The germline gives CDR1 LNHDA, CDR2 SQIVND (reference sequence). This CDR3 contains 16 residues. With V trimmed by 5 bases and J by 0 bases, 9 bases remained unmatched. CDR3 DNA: TGTGCCAGTAGTGCGGGCGGGACAGGTTCCTCCTACGAGCAGTACTTC. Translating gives CASSAGGTGSSYEQYF.

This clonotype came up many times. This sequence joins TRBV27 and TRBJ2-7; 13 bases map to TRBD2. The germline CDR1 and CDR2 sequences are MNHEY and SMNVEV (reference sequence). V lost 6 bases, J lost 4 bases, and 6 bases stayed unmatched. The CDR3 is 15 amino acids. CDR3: CASRRRGLAGYEQYF. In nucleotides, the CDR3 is TGTGCCAGCAGGAGAAGGGGACTAGCGGGGTACGAGCAGTACTTC.

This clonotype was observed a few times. The CDR3 sequence is CASSQDAHSDTQYF. CDR3 nucleotides: TGCGCCAGCAGCCAAGATGCGCACTCAGATACGCAGTATTTT. The rearrangement links TRBV4-3 to TRBJ2-3; D uncertain. The length of the CDR3 is 14 residues. V lost 0 bases and J lost 4, with 8 bases in between. The germline V gene encodes CDR1 LGHNA and CDR2 YSLEER.

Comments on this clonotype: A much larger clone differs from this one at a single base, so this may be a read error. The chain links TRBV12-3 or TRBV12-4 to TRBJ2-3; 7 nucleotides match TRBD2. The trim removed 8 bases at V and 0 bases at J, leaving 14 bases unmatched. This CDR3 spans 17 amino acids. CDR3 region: CASGAGTSALSTDTQYF. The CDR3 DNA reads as TGTGCCAGCGGCGCGGGTACTAGCGCGCTTAGCACAGATACGCAGTATTTT.

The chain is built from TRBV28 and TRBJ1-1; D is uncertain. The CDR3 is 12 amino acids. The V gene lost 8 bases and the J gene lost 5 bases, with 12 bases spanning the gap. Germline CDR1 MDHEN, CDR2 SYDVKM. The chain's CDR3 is CASRLLGTEAFF. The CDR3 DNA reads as TGTGCCAGCCGGCTCCTCGGGACTGAAGCTTTCTTT.

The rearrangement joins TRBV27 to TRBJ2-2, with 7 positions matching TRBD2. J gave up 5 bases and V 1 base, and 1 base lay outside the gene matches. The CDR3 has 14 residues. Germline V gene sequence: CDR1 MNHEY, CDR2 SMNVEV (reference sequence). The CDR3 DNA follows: TGTGCCAGCAGTTTATTGGGGGGGACCGGGGAGCTGTTTTTT. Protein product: CASSLLGGTGELFF.

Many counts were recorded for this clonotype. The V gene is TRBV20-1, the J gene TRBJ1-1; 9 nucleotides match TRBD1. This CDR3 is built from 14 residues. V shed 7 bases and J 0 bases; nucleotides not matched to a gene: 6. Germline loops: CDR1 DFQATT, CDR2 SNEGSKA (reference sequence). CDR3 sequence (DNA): TGCAGTGGCACACAGGGGGCAATGAACACTGAAGCTTTCTTT. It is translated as CSGTQGAMNTEAFF.

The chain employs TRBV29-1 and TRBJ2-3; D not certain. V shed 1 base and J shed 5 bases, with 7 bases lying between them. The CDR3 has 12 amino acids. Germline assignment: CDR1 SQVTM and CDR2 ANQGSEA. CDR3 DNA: TGCAGCGTTGAAGTGGTTCAAGATACGCAGTATTTT. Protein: CSVEVVQDTQYF.

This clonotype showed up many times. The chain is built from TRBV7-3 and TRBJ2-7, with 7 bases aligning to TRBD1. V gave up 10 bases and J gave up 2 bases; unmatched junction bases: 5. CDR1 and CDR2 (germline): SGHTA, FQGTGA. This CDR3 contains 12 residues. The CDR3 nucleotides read TGTGCCAACAAGGGACAGACCTACGAGCAGTACTTC. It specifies CANKGQTYEQYF.

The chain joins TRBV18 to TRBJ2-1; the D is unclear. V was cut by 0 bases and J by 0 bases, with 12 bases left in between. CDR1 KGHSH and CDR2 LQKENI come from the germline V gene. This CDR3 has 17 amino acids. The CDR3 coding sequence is TGTGCCAGCTCACCACCGTTTTACAGTAGCTCCTACAATGAGCAGTTCTTC. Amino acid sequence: CASSPPFYSSSYNEQFF.

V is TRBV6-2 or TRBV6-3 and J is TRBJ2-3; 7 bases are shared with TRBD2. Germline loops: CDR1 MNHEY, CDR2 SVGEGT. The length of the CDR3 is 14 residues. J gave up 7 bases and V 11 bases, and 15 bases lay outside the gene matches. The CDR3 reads CAAGDSGELNTQYF. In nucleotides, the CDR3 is TGTGCCGCGGGAGACAGCGGGGAGCTGAATACGCAGTATTTT.

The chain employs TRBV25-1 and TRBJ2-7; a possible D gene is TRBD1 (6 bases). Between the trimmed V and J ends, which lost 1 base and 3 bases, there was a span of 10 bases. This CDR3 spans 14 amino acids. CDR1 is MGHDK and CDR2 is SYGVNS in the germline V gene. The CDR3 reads CASSESAGDYEQYF. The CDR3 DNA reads TGTGCCAGCAGTGAATCGGCAGGGGACTACGAGCAGTACTTC.

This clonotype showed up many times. CDR3 loop: CASSGWTGNTEAFF. As DNA, the CDR3 is TGTGCCAGCAGTGGTTGGACGGGGAACACTGAAGCTTTCTTT. V and J are TRBV25-1 and TRBJ1-1; D remains unclear. V was cut by 4 bases and J by 1 base, with 10 bases left in between. CDR3 length: 14 residues. CDR1 and CDR2 from the germline V gene are MGHDK and SYGVNS. Variable domain in full (rest from reference TRBV25-1 and TRBJ1-1): EADIYQTPRYLVIGTGKKITLECSQTMGHDKMYWYQQDPGMELHLIHYSYGVNSTEKGDLSSESTVSRIRTEHFPLTLESARPSHTSQYLCASSGWTGNTEAFFGQGTRLTVV.

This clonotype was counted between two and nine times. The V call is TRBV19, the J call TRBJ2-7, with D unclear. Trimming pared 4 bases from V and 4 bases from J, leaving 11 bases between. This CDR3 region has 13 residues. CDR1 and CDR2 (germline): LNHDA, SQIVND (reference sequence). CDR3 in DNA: TGTGCCAGTAGTAGGTCAGCGAATTACGAGCAGTACTTC. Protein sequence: CASSRSANYEQYF. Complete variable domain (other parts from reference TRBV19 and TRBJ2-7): DGGITQSPKYLFRKEGQNVTLSCEQNLNHDAMYWYRQDPGQGLRLIYYSQIVNDFQKGDIAEGYSVSREKKESFPLTVTSAQKNPTAFYLCASSRSANYEQYFGPGTRLTVT.

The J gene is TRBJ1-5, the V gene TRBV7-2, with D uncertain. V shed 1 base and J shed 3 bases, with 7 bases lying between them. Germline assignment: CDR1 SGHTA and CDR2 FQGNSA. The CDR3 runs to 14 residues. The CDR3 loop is CASSLGGANQPQHF. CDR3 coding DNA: TGTGCCAGCAGCTTAGGGGGTGCCAATCAGCCCCAGCATTTT. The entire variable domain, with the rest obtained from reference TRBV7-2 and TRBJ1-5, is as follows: GAGVSQSPSNKVTEKGKDVELRCDPISGHTALYWYRQSLGQGLEFLIYFQGNSAPDKSGLPSDRFSAERTGGSVSTLTIQRTQQEDSAVYLCASSLGGANQPQHFGDGTRLSIL.

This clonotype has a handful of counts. The CDR3 DNA reads TGTGCCAGCAGCCCACATCTCACAGATACGCAGTATTTT. Its translation is CASSPHLTDTQYF. The chain couples TRBV9 to TRBJ2-3; D call uncertain. The CDR3 totals 13 residues. Germline lookup yields CDR1 SGDLS and CDR2 YYNGEE. The ends were cut back, 4 bases at V and 2 bases at J, with 8 bases in the middle.

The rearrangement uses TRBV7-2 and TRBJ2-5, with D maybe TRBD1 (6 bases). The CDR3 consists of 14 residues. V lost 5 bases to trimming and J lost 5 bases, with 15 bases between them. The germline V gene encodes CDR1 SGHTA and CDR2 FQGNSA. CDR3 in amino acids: CASSPRRQGETQYF. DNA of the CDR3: TGTGCCAGCAGCCCTAGGCGGCAGGGGGAGACCCAGTACTTC.

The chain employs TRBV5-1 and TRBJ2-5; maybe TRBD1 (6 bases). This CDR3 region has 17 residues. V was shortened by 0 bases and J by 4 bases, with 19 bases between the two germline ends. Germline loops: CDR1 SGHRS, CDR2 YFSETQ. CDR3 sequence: CASSLGNQQGYRETQYF. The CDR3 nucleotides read TGCGCCAGCAGCTTGGGAAACCAACAGGGATACCGAGAGACCCAGTACTTC.

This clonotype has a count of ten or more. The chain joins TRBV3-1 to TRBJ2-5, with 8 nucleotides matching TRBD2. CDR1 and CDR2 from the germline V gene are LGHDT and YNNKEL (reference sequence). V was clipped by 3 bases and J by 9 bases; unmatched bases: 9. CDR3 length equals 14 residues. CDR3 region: CASSQRGTSGSQYF. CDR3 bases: TGTGCCAGCAGCCAGAGAGGGACTAGTGGGTCCCAGTACTTC.

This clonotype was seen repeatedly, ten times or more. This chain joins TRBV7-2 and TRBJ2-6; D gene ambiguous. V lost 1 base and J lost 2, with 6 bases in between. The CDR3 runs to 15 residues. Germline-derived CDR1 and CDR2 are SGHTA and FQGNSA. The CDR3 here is CASSLEGPGANVLTF. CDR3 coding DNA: TGTGCCAGCAGCTTAGAGGGTCCTGGGGCCAACGTCCTGACTTTC.

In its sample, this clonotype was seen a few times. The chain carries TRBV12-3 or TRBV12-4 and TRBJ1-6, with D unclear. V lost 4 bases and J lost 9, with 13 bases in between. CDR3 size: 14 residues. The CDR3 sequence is CASSSGEGGSPLHF. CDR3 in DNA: TGTGCCAGCAGTTCCGGGGAAGGAGGTTCACCCCTCCACTTT.